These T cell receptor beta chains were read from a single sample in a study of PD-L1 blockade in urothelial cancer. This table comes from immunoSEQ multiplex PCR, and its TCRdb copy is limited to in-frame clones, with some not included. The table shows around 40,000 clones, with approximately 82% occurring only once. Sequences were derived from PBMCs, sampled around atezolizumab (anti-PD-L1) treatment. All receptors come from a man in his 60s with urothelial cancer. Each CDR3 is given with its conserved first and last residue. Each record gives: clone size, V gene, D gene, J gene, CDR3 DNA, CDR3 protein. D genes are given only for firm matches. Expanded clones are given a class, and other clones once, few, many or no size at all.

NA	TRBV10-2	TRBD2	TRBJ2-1	TGCGCCAGCAGTACGGGACTAGGCCGGAATGAGCAGTTCTTC	CASSTGLGRNEQFF
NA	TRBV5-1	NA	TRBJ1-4	TGCGCCAGCAGCTTGGACGAGGGCCAGCAACTGTTTTTT	CASSLDEGQQLFF
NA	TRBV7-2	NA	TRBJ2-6	TGTGCCAGCAGCCCCCAGGGGGGCTCTGGGGCCAACGTCCTGACTTTC	CASSPQGGSGANVLTF
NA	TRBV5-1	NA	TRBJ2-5	TGCGCCAGCAGCCCGGGACAAGAGACCCAGTACTTC	CASSPGQETQYF
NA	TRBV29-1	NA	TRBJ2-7	TGCAGCGTCGTATTAGGGGGATACGAGCAGTACTTC	CSVVLGGYEQYF
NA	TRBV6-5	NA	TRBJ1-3	TGTGCCAGCAGTTATAGTGGACAGTCTGGAAACACCATATATTTT	CASSYSGQSGNTIYF
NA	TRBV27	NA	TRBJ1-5	TGTGCCAGCAGTTTAGAGCAAAATCGTCAGCCCCAGCATTTT	CASSLEQNRQPQHF
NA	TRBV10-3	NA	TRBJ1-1	TGTGCCATCAGTGAGGGGAGGAGCACTGAAGCTTTCTTT	CAISEGRSTEAFF
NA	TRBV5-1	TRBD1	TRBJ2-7	TGCGCCAGCAGCCTCCGGGACAGGTCCGACGAGCAGTACTTC	CASSLRDRSDEQYF
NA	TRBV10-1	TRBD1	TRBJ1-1	TGCGCCAGCAGACGGACAGGCGACACTGAAGCTTTCTTT	CASRRTGDTEAFF
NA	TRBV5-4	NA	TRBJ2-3	TGTGCCAGCACCTCCGGACTCCGCGGAGATACGCAGTATTTT	CASTSGLRGDTQYF
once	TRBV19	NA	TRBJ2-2	TGTGCCAGTAGTATGCAGGGTCTAGGCGCCGGGGAGCTGTTTTTT	CASSMQGLGAGELFF
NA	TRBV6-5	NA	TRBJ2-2	TGTGCCAGCAGTTATTCGGGGGGCCCCAACACCGGGGAGCTGTTTTTT	CASSYSGGPNTGELFF
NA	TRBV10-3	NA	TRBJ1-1	TGTGCCATCAGTGAGACCGGGGATCGCACTGAAGCTTTCTTT	CAISETGDRTEAFF
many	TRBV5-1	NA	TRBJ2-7	TGCGCCAGCAGCTTTGGGCGATACTCCTACGAGCAGTACTTC	CASSFGRYSYEQYF
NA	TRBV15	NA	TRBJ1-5	TGTGCCACCAGCAGAGACCCAGATCAGCCCCAGCATTTT	CATSRDPDQPQHF
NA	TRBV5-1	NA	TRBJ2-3	TGCGCCAGCAGCTTGGGAGTGGTGACTAGCACAGATACGCAGTATTTT	CASSLGVVTSTDTQYF
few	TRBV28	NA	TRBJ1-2	TGTGCCAGCAGTTTAGGAGGGAGGGGTGGCTACACCTTC	CASSLGGRGGYTF
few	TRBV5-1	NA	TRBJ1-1	TGCGCCAGCAGCTTGAACATTGCGGGGAACACTGAAGCTTTCTTT	CASSLNIAGNTEAFF
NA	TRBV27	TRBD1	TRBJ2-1	TGTGCCAGCAGTTTAGTGGGACAGGTCTACAATGAGCAGTTCTTC	CASSLVGQVYNEQFF
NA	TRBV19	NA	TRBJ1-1	TGTGCCAGTAGTATAGACCGGTCCACTGAAGCTTTCTTT	CASSIDRSTEAFF
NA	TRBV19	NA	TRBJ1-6	TGTGCCAGTACCCCGGGGAGGGGTTCACCCCTCCACTTT	CASTPGRGSPLHF
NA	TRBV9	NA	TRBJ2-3	TGTGCCAGCAAACCAAGGACAAACACAGATACGCAGTATTTT	CASKPRTNTDTQYF
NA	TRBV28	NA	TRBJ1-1	TGTGCCAGCTTAGGCGGGGCACAAAACTTAAACACTGAAGCTTTCTTT	CASLGGAQNLNTEAFF
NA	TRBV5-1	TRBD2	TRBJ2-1	TGCGCCAGCAGCTTGGTTTCTAGCGGGAGTGAGCAGTTCTTC	CASSLVSSGSEQFF
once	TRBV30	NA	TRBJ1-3	TGTGCCTGGAGTTCAGGGCCTGGAAACACCATATATTTT	CAWSSGPGNTIYF
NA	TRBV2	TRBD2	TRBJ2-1	TGTGCCAGCAGTGAAAGCCTAGCGGGAGTGGTTGAGCAGTTCTTC	CASSESLAGVVEQFF
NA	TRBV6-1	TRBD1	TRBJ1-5	TGTGCCAGCAGCGGACAGGTCAATCAGCCCCAGCATTTT	CASSGQVNQPQHF
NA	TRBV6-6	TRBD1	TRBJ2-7	TGTGCCAGCAGTTACGGTCGACAGGGGGCGGTAGAGCAGTACTTC	CASSYGRQGAVEQYF
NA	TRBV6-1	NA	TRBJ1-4	TGTGCCAGCAGGGCCCTAGGGGGGGGACAAGAAAAACTGTTTTTT	CASRALGGGQEKLFF
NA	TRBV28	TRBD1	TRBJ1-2	TGTGCCAGCAGAAACGACAGGGCTTGGGGCTATGGCTACACCTTC	CASRNDRAWGYGYTF
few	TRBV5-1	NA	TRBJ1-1	TGCGCCAGCAGCTTGACGGGGGTGACTGAAGCTTTCTTT	CASSLTGVTEAFF
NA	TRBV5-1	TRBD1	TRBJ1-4	TGCGCCAGCAGCGCAGACAGGGGGGCCGCAACTAATGAAAAACTGTTTTTT	CASSADRGAATNEKLFF
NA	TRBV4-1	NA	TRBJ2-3	TGCGCCAGCAGCCTCCAGATTGCGGGGCGGTCAGGTTCAGATACGCAGTATTTT	CASSLQIAGRSGSDTQYF
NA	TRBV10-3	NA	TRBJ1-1	TGTGCCGTACGGGGGGCAGGTGAAGCTTTCTTT	CAVRGAGEAFF
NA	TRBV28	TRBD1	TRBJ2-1	TGTGCCAGCAGTCGGGGACAGGGTTCCTACAATGAGCAGTTCTTC	CASSRGQGSYNEQFF
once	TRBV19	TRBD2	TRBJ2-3	TGTGCCAGTAGTATGGAGGGACTAGCGGGCCGAGGGACAGATACGCAGTATTTT	CASSMEGLAGRGTDTQYF
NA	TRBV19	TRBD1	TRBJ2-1	TGTGCCAGTAGTATTTTGGACAGGACCTACAATGAGCAGTTCTTC	CASSILDRTYNEQFF
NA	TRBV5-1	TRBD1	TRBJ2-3	TGCGCCAGCAGCTGGGGACAGCCACTCACAGATACGCAGTATTTT	CASSWGQPLTDTQYF
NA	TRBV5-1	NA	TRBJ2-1	TGCGCCAGCACCTTGGAGAGCGGGCTTCCGGGCAATGAGCAGTTCTTC	CASTLESGLPGNEQFF
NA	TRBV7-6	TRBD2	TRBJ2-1	TGTGCCAGCAGCGTGGGACTAGCGGGCCCAAATGAGCAGTTCTTC	CASSVGLAGPNEQFF
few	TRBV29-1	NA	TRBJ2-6	TGCAGCGTTTCACAACGCTCTGGGGCCAACGTCCTGACTTTC	CSVSQRSGANVLTF
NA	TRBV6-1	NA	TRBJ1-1	TGTGCCAGCAGTGACATCCTAGGACTGGTAAACACTGAAGCTTTCTTT	CASSDILGLVNTEAFF
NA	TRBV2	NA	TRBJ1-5	TGTGCCAGCAGTTCAGGGCTGAGTAGGAATCAGCCCCAGCATTTT	CASSSGLSRNQPQHF
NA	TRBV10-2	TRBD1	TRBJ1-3	TGCGCCAGCAGCCCATCAGGGGGCTTGAGAAACACCATATATTTT	CASSPSGGLRNTIYF
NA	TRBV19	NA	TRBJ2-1	TGTGCCAGTAGTATTGGCGGGATGGTCGGCAATGAGCAGTTCTTC	CASSIGGMVGNEQFF
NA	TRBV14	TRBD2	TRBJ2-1	TGTGCCAGCAGCCAATCGGGACTAGCGGGGTTCAATGAGCAGTTCTTC	CASSQSGLAGFNEQFF
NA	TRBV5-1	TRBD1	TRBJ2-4	TGCGCCAGCAGCCCCGGACAGGGGGCGCTTATGAAAAACATTCAGTACTTC	CASSPGQGALMKNIQYF
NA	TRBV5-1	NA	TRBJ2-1	TGCGCCAGCAGAACTTCTCCTAGCTCCTACAATGAGCAGTTCTTC	CASRTSPSSYNEQFF
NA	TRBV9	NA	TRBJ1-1	TGTGCCAGCAGCGTAGAAGTGGACAGCCAGAACACTGAAGCTTTCTTT	CASSVEVDSQNTEAFF
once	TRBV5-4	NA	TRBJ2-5	TGTGCCAGCAGCTTACCCCAGAACCAAGAGACCCAGTACTTC	CASSLPQNQETQYF
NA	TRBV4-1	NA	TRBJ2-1	TGCGCCAGCAGCCAAGGACTAGGGTACAATGAGCAGTTCTTC	CASSQGLGYNEQFF
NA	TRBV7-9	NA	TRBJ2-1	TGTGCCATGGTGAGGGAATACAATGAGCAGTTCTTC	CAMVREYNEQFF
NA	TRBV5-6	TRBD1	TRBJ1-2	TGTGCCAGCAGCTTGCTCCCCCCAGGGGGAAAAGGCTACACCTTC	CASSLLPPGGKGYTF
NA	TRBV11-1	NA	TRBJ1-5	TGTGCCAGCAGCTTAGCGTCCGATCAGCCCCAGCATTTT	CASSLASDQPQHF
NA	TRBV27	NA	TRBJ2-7	TGTGCCAGCAGTTTATTCGGGGGGCCATCCTACGAGCAGTACTTC	CASSLFGGPSYEQYF
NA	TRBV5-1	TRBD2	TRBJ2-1	TGCGCCAGCAGCTCCGGACTAGCGGGAGGGGTTGGGGGTGAGCAGTTCTTC	CASSSGLAGGVGGEQFF